These T cell receptor beta chains were read from a single sample in a study of spatial heterogeneity in lung cancer. TCRdb independently ran MiXCR on the 5' RACE reads; one entry per CDR3 protein. The data show 25,000 to 30,000 distinct CDR3 sequences, with roughly 6.6% seen just once and about 25% held by the top ten. Sequencing used lung tumor tissue, obtained at surgery. Receptors were obtained from a male donor with early-stage non-small cell lung cancer. Both conserved end residues are part of each CDR3. Fields, in order: V gene, CDR3 length, D gene, J gene, clone size, CDR3 protein, CDR3 DNA. A D gene is named only where the DNA matches it firmly. Only part of the rows carry a size: once, few, many, or a class if the clone is expanded.

V: TRBV9
length: 13
D: NA
J: TRBJ2-3
size: many
CDR3: CASSVGGTDTQYF
DNA: TGTGCCAGCAGCGTTGGGGGCACAGATACGCAGTATTTT

V: TRBV7-9
length: 15
D: NA
J: TRBJ2-4
size: few
CDR3: CASSASGLVKNIQYF
DNA: TGTGCCAGCAGCGCTAGTGGGCTGGTCAAAAACATTCAGTACTTC

V: TRBV4-1
length: 14
D: NA
J: TRBJ2-3
size: few
CDR3: CASSQDTRTDTQYF
DNA: TGCGCCAGCAGCCAAGACACACGGACAGATACGCAGTATTTT

V: TRBV6-1
length: 13
D: NA
J: TRBJ2-7
size: many
CDR3: CASSVEQGYEQYF
DNA: TGTGCCAGCAGTGTCGAACAGGGTTACGAGCAGTACTTC

V: TRBV2
length: 13
D: TRBD1
J: TRBJ2-5
size: many
CDR3: CASSEGQGKTQYF
DNA: TGTGCCAGCAGTGAAGGACAGGGAAAGACCCAGTACTTC

V: TRBV7-2
length: 13
D: NA
J: TRBJ2-7
size: NA
CDR3: CASSLMLSYEQYF
DNA: TGTGCCAGCAGCTTAATGCTGTCCTACGAGCAGTACTTC

V: TRBV20-1
length: 13
D: NA
J: TRBJ2-7
size: few
CDR3: CSARDSPGAEQYF
DNA: TGCAGTGCTAGGGACAGTCCGGGGGCCGAGCAGTACTTC

V: TRBV15
length: 15
D: NA
J: TRBJ2-1
size: NA
CDR3: CATSRVSQGSGEQFF
DNA: TGTGCCACCAGCAGAGTTTCCCAGGGCAGTGGCGAGCAGTTCTTC

V: TRBV7-2
length: 13
D: NA
J: TRBJ2-3
size: many
CDR3: CASSSGSGDTQYF
DNA: TGTGCCAGCAGCTCCGGGTCGGGAGATACGCAGTATTTT

V: TRBV30
length: 13
D: NA
J: TRBJ2-5
size: NA
CDR3: CAWSRGVEETQYF
DNA: TGTGCCTGGAGTAGGGGGGTAGAGGAGACCCAGTACTTC

V: TRBV20-1
length: 13
D: TRBD2
J: TRBJ2-4
size: many
CDR3: CSGPGGDKNIQYF
DNA: TGCAGTGGACCGGGAGGTGACAAAAACATTCAGTACTTC

V: TRBV2
length: 16
D: TRBD2
J: TRBJ2-1
size: medium-sized
CDR3: CASRQTSGSSYNEQFF
DNA: TGTGCCAGCAGACAGACTAGCGGGAGCTCCTACAATGAGCAGTTCTTC

V: TRBV6-6
length: 15
D: NA
J: TRBJ1-5
size: many
CDR3: CASSYSGVGNQPQHF
DNA: TGTGCCAGCAGTTACTCGGGGGTGGGCAATCAGCCCCAGCATTTT

V: TRBV6-5
length: 16
D: NA
J: TRBJ2-7
size: many
CDR3: CASSSNQGGKAYEQYF
DNA: TGTGCCAGCAGTTCCAATCAGGGGGGGAAAGCCTACGAGCAGTACTTC

V: TRBV5-1
length: 13
D: NA
J: TRBJ2-7
size: many
CDR3: CASSFSFSYEQYF
DNA: TGCGCCAGCAGCTTCTCCTTCTCCTACGAGCAGTACTTC

V: TRBV11-2
length: 14
D: NA
J: TRBJ1-2
size: many
CDR3: CASSFSTGSYGYTF
DNA: TGTGCCAGCAGCTTTTCCACGGGTTCCTATGGCTACACCTTC

V: TRBV5-1
length: 14
D: NA
J: TRBJ1-1
size: many
CDR3: CASSPTGLNTEAFF
DNA: TGCGCCAGCAGCCCGACAGGCTTGAACACTGAAGCTTTCTTT

V: TRBV2
length: 13
D: NA
J: TRBJ2-7
size: medium-sized
CDR3: CASRKDQTYEQYF
DNA: TGTGCCAGTAGGAAAGACCAGACCTACGAGCAGTACTTC

V: TRBV12-3/TRBV12-4
length: 14
D: NA
J: TRBJ2-3
size: many
CDR3: CASSFGAGTDTQYF
DNA: TGTGCCAGCAGTTTTGGGGCAGGCACAGATACGCAGTATTTT

V: TRBV4-3
length: 15
D: TRBD1
J: TRBJ1-5
size: many
CDR3: CASSQDRTGAKPQHF
DNA: TGCGCCAGCAGCCAAGATCGGACAGGGGCTAAGCCCCAGCATTTT

V: TRBV3-1
length: 14
D: NA
J: TRBJ2-5
size: many
CDR3: CASSVNTGLETQYF
DNA: TGTGCCAGCAGCGTGAACACAGGGTTAGAGACCCAGTACTTC

V: TRBV4-2
length: 13
D: NA
J: TRBJ2-7
size: many
CDR3: CASSQGPSSEQYF
DNA: TGTGCCAGCAGCCAAGGCCCGAGCTCCGAGCAGTACTTC

V: TRBV28
length: 16
D: NA
J: TRBJ1-5
size: NA
CDR3: CASSLLAHYSNQPQHF
DNA: TGTGCCAGCAGTTTATTGGCCCATTATAGCAATCAGCCCCAGCATTTT

V: TRBV24-1
length: 16
D: NA
J: TRBJ2-2
size: NA
CDR3: CATSDLGGAHTGELFF
DNA: TGTGCCACCAGTGATTTGGGGGGGGCTCACACCGGGGAGCTGTTTTTT

V: TRBV20-1
length: 13
D: NA
J: TRBJ1-1
size: many
CDR3: CSARAPKGTEAFF
DNA: TGCAGTGCTAGAGCCCCGAAGGGAACTGAAGCTTTCTTT

V: TRBV14
length: 13
D: NA
J: TRBJ2-7
size: NA
CDR3: CASSQGYPYEQYF
DNA: TGTGCCAGCAGCCAAGGCTACCCCTACGAGCAGTACTTC

V: TRBV27
length: 14
D: NA
J: TRBJ1-1
size: many
CDR3: CASRGGLFNTEAFF
DNA: TGTGCCAGCAGGGGCGGACTCTTCAACACTGAAGCTTTCTTT

V: TRBV5-4
length: 16
D: TRBD2
J: TRBJ2-3
size: NA
CDR3: CASSPGTSGTTDTQYF
DNA: TGTGCCAGCAGCCCTGGGACTAGCGGAACCACAGATACGCAGTATTTT

V: TRBV5-1
length: 15
D: NA
J: TRBJ2-5
size: many
CDR3: CASSGGTTAGETQYF
DNA: TGCGCCAGCAGCGGCGGGACCACGGCTGGGGAGACCCAGTACTTC

V: TRBV7-2
length: 16
D: NA
J: TRBJ2-6
size: many
CDR3: CASSSPRVAGANVLTF
DNA: TGTGCCAGCAGCTCCCCCAGGGTTGCCGGGGCCAACGTCCTGACTTTC

V: TRBV4-3
length: 14
D: NA
J: TRBJ1-2
size: many
CDR3: CASSQLPGENGYTF
DNA: TGCGCCAGCAGCCAACTTCCAGGGGAGAATGGCTACACCTTC

V: TRBV5-1
length: 17
D: TRBD2
J: TRBJ2-5
size: few
CDR3: CASSSLTSGSPQETQYF
DNA: TGCGCCAGCAGCTCCCTGACTAGCGGGAGCCCCCAAGAGACCCAGTACTTC

V: TRBV21-1
length: 13
D: NA
J: TRBJ1-1
size: few
CDR3: CASSLTAPTEAFF
DNA: TGTGCCAGCAGCCTGACAGCCCCCACTGAAGCTTTCTTT

V: TRBV4-1
length: 15
D: NA
J: TRBJ2-7
size: many
CDR3: CASSQGWEVSYEQYF
DNA: TGCGCCAGCAGCCAAGGGTGGGAGGTCTCCTACGAGCAGTACTTC

V: TRBV10-3
length: 14
D: NA
J: TRBJ2-2
size: many
CDR3: CAISVEQVTGELFF
DNA: TGTGCCATCAGTGTGGAGCAGGTCACCGGGGAGCTGTTTTTT

V: TRBV6-5
length: 13
D: NA
J: TRBJ2-3
size: many
CDR3: CASSYVGRGTQYF
DNA: TGTGCCAGCAGTTACGTAGGGAGAGGCACGCAGTATTTT

V: TRBV6-2/TRBV6-3
length: 16
D: TRBD2
J: TRBJ2-1
size: medium-sized
CDR3: CASRDSGGGGDNEQFF
DNA: TGTGCCAGCAGGGATTCTGGTGGGGGGGGTGACAATGAGCAGTTCTTC

V: TRBV2
length: 12
D: TRBD1
J: TRBJ1-1
size: many
CDR3: CASSDDRAEAFF
DNA: TGTGCCAGCAGTGACGACAGGGCTGAAGCTTTCTTT

V: TRBV6-5
length: 15
D: TRBD1
J: TRBJ2-2
size: NA
CDR3: CASRRQGRSTGELFF
DNA: TGTGCCAGCCGAAGACAGGGTCGTTCCACCGGGGAGCTGTTTTTT

V: TRBV29-1
length: 12
D: NA
J: TRBJ2-1
size: many
CDR3: CSVTPRRQEQFF
DNA: TGCAGCGTTACCCCGCGTCGTCAGGAGCAGTTCTTC

V: TRBV4-1
length: 17
D: TRBD2
J: TRBJ2-3
size: many
CDR3: CASSRGLAGPRTDTQYF
DNA: TGCGCCAGCAGCCGCGGACTAGCGGGGCCTCGCACAGATACGCAGTATTTT

V: TRBV28
length: 15
D: TRBD1
J: TRBJ2-1
size: many
CDR3: CASSSAGDRDEEQFF
DNA: TGTGCCAGCAGTTCAGCCGGAGACAGGGACGAGGAGCAGTTCTTC

V: TRBV7-9
length: 14
D: NA
J: TRBJ2-5
size: few
CDR3: CASGRGGPQETQYF
DNA: TGTGCCAGCGGCCGAGGCGGTCCTCAAGAGACCCAGTACTTC

V: TRBV28
length: 14
D: NA
J: TRBJ2-7
size: many
CDR3: CASSFVQGYGEQYF
DNA: TGTGCCAGCAGTTTTGTCCAGGGGTATGGCGAGCAGTACTTC

V: TRBV5-5
length: 15
D: TRBD1
J: TRBJ2-1
size: many
CDR3: CASSLDGQGWDEQFF
DNA: TGTGCCAGCAGCTTGGACGGACAGGGTTGGGATGAGCAGTTCTTC

V: TRBV11-2
length: 14
D: TRBD1
J: TRBJ1-1
size: many
CDR3: CASSATGVDTEAFF
DNA: TGTGCCAGCAGCGCGACAGGGGTGGACACTGAAGCTTTCTTT

V: TRBV7-2
length: 14
D: NA
J: TRBJ2-3
size: many
CDR3: CASSLGVGPDTQYF
DNA: TGTGCCAGCAGCTTAGGAGTCGGTCCAGATACGCAGTATTTT

V: TRBV28
length: 19
D: TRBD2
J: TRBJ2-3
size: many
CDR3: CASSSKPLTLAGELRTQYF
DNA: TGTGCCAGCAGTTCCAAACCATTAACACTAGCGGGGGAGTTGCGTACGCAGTATTTT

V: TRBV15
length: 14
D: TRBD1
J: TRBJ2-1
size: many
CDR3: CATSRTGGRDEQFF
DNA: TGTGCCACCAGCAGGACAGGGGGCCGAGATGAGCAGTTCTTC

V: TRBV3-1
length: 15
D: TRBD2
J: TRBJ2-1
size: many
CDR3: CASRPSGASYNEQFF
DNA: TGTGCCAGCAGGCCAAGCGGGGCCTCCTACAATGAGCAGTTCTTC

V: TRBV6-5
length: 16
D: TRBD1
J: TRBJ1-2
size: NA
CDR3: CASSFSGTGFNYGYTF
DNA: TGTGCCAGCAGTTTCTCCGGGACAGGGTTTAACTATGGCTACACCTTC

V: TRBV12-3/TRBV12-4
length: 15
D: NA
J: TRBJ2-1
size: few
CDR3: CASSLGQGGYNEQFF
DNA: TGTGCCAGCAGTTTGGGGCAGGGGGGCTACAATGAGCAGTTCTTC

V: TRBV4-3
length: 15
D: TRBD1
J: TRBJ2-7
size: NA
CDR3: CASSFSGQGPYEQYF
DNA: TGCGCCAGCAGCTTCTCCGGACAGGGTCCCTACGAGCAGTACTTC

V: TRBV3-1
length: 13
D: TRBD1
J: TRBJ1-5
size: NA
CDR3: CASSPTGGRPQHF
DNA: TGTGCCAGCAGCCCGACAGGGGGAAGACCCCAGCATTTT

V: TRBV7-2
length: 14
D: NA
J: TRBJ1-6
size: many
CDR3: CASSLIGNYSPLHF
DNA: TGTGCCAGCAGCTTAATTGGAAATTATTCACCCCTCCACTTT

V: TRBV18
length: 14
D: TRBD1
J: TRBJ2-7
size: many
CDR3: CASSPGTGDYEQYF
DNA: TGTGCCAGCTCACCCGGGACAGGGGACTACGAGCAGTACTTC

V: TRBV5-1
length: 13
D: NA
J: TRBJ1-2
size: medium-sized
CDR3: CATGPILGGGYTF
DNA: TGCGCCACCGGACCCATTCTCGGAGGGGGCTACACCTTC

V: TRBV11-2
length: 12
D: NA
J: TRBJ2-3
size: many
CDR3: CASSSGQITQYF
DNA: TGTGCCAGCAGCTCCGGACAGATTACGCAGTATTTT